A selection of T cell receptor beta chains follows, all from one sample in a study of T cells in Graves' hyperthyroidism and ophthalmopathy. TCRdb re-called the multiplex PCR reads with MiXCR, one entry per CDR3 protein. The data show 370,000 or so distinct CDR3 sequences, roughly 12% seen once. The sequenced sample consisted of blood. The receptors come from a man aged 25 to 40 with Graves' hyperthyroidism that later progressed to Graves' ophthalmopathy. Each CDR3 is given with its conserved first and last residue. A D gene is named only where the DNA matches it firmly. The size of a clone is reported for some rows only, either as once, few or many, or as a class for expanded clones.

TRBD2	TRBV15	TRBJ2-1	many	CATSRDLTSGANEQFF	TGTGCCACCAGCAGAGATTTAACTAGCGGGGCCAATGAGCAGTTCTTC
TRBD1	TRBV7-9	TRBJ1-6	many	CASSSGQGNSPLHF	TGTGCCAGCAGCTCCGGACAGGGTAATTCACCCCTCCACTTT
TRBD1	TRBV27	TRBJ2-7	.	CASSYRGFSYEQYF	TGTGCCAGCAGTTACAGGGGATTCTCCTACGAGCAGTACTTC
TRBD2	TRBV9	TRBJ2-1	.	CASSVGAGDYNEQFF	TGTGCCAGCAGCGTAGGAGCGGGGGACTACAATGAGCAGTTCTTC
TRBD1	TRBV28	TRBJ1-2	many	CASSRGQGVGYTF	TGTGCCAGCAGCCGTGGACAGGGGGTCGGCTACACCTTC
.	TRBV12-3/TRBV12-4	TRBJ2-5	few	CASNLRGGETQYF	TGTGCCAGCAACTTAAGGGGGGGAGAGACCCAGTACTTC
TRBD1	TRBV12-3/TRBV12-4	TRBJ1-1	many	CASRDRDRPFTEAFF	TGTGCCAGCAGGGACAGGGACAGGCCCTTTACTGAAGCTTTCTTT
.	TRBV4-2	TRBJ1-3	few	CASSQEFSGNTIYF	TGTGCCAGCAGCCAAGAATTCAGTGGAAACACCATATATTTT
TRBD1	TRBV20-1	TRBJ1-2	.	CSARAVRIPGQLNYGYTF	TGCAGTGCTAGAGCCGTGCGAATCCCGGGACAGCTTAACTATGGCTACACCTTC
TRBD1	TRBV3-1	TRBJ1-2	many	CASSQAAQGAKGYTF	TGTGCCAGCAGCCAAGCTGCACAGGGGGCAAAGGGCTACACCTTC
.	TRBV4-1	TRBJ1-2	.	CASSQPRRGPNLGYTF	TGCGCCAGCAGCCAGCCCCGACGAGGGCCCAATCTGGGCTACACCTTC
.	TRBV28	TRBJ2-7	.	CASSLAPGRQYF	TGTGCCAGCAGTTTAGCCCCGGGACGGCAGTACTTC
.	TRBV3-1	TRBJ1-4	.	CASSSGVQHNEKLFF	TGTGCCAGCAGCTCAGGTGTTCAGCATAATGAAAAACTGTTTTTT
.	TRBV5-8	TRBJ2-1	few	CASSLWVGEENEQFF	TGTGCCAGCAGCTTGTGGGTCGGGGAGGAGAATGAGCAGTTCTTC
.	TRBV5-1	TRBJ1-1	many	CASSLPPRGGAVRTEAFF	TGCGCCAGCAGCTTGCCACCTAGGGGTGGGGCAGTCCGAACTGAAGCTTTCTTT
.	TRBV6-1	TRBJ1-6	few	CASSFRGSDNSPLHF	TGTGCCAGCAGTTTTAGAGGGTCAGATAATTCACCCCTCCACTTT
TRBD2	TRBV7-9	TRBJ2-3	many	CASTSGGTDTQYF	TGTGCCAGCACCAGCGGGGGCACAGATACGCAGTATTTT
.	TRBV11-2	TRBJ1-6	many	CASSPSGTSNSPLHF	TGTGCCAGCAGCCCATCAGGGACCTCCAATTCACCCCTCCACTTT
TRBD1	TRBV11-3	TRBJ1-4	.	CASSRKSGGLKEKLFF	TGTGCCAGCAGCAGGAAATCAGGGGGCCTTAAGGAAAAACTGTTTTTT
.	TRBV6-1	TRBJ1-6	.	CASSRQSSSSYNSPLHF	TGTGCCAGCAGCCGGCAGTCCTCAAGCTCCTATAATTCACCCCTCCACTTT
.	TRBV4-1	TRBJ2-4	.	CASSQPTDRGHIQYF	TGCGCCAGCAGCCAACCGACAGACCGAGGACACATTCAGTACTTC
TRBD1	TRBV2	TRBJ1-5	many	CASSPMDRSANQPQHF	TGTGCCAGCAGCCCAATGGACAGGTCCGCTAATCAGCCCCAGCATTTT
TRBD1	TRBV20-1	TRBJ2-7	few	CSAAGQGYEQYF	TGCAGTGCTGCGGGACAGGGCTACGAGCAGTACTTC
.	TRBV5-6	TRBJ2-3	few	CASSLVKARTDTQYF	TGTGCCAGCAGCTTGGTTAAGGCCAGAACAGATACGCAGTATTTT
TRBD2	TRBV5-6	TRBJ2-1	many	CASSFPGTNYNEQFF	TGTGCCAGCAGCTTCCCCGGGACTAACTACAATGAGCAGTTCTTC
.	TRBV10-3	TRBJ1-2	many	CAIMLDPVYGYTF	TGTGCCATCATGCTGGACCCCGTCTATGGCTACACCTTC
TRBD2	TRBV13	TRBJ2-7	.	CASSLGRGGLREQYF	TGTGCCAGCAGCTTAGGACGGGGGGGCCTCAGGGAGCAGTACTTC
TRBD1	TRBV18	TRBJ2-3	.	CASSPFDRATTDTQYF	TGTGCCAGCTCACCTTTCGACAGGGCGACCACAGATACGCAGTATTTT
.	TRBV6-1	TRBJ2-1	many	CASSRLKGGSSYNEQFF	TGTGCCAGCAGCCGCCTTAAGGGCGGAAGCTCCTACAATGAGCAGTTCTTC
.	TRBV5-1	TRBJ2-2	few	CASRGLGGELFF	TGCGCCAGCAGAGGCCTCGGCGGGGAGCTGTTTTTT
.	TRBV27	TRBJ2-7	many	CASSLNPDRYSYEQYF	TGTGCCAGCAGTTTAAATCCCGACAGGTACTCCTACGAGCAGTACTTC
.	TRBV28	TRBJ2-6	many	CASSPRQGITGANVLTF	TGTGCCAGCAGTCCCCGCCAGGGGATTACTGGGGCCAACGTCCTGACTTTC
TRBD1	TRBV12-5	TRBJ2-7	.	CASGYHREDRGSYEQYF	TGTGCTAGTGGTTACCACAGGGAGGACAGGGGATCCTACGAGCAGTACTTC
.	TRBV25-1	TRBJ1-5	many	CASSDGQTNQPQHF	TGTGCCAGCAGTGACGGACAGACGAATCAGCCCCAGCATTTT
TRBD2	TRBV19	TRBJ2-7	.	CASSIAAGTYEQYF	TGTGCCAGTAGTATAGCAGCGGGGACCTACGAGCAGTACTTC
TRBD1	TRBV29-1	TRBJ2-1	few	CSVGQGTYNEQFF	TGCAGCGTCGGACAGGGGACCTACAATGAGCAGTTCTTC
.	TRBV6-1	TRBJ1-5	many	CASSQGRRGNQPQHF	TGTGCCAGCAGTCAAGGACGGAGAGGCAATCAGCCCCAGCATTTT
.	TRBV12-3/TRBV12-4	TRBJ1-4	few	CASRGGFANEKLFF	TGTGCCAGCAGGGGGGGGTTCGCTAATGAAAAACTGTTTTTT
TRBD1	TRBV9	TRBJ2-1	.	CASSVGYRGKNEQFF	TGTGCCAGCAGCGTAGGATACAGGGGGAAGAATGAGCAGTTCTTC
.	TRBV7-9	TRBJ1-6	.	CASGLSYPLNSPLHF	TGTGCCAGCGGACTTTCATACCCCTTGAATTCACCCCTCCACTTT